This T cell receptor (beta chain) originates from a study of molecular identifiers for immune sequencing clone quantification. General observations from the study: One cell's worth of spiked Jurkat TCR RNA was reportedly detectable among approximately 1 million naive cells. In naive cells, clones above 20 RNA copies held under 1% of molecules, whereas in effector cells they held over 97%.

The trim removed 7 bases at V and 2 bases at J, leaving 10 bases unmatched. The CDR3 consists of 15 residues. Looked up from germline, CDR1 is SNHLY and CDR2 is FYNNEI. This clonotype was seen repeatedly, ten times or more. Its antigen is undetermined. Previously described methods and listed TCR primers were employed for the bulk TCR libraries. One entry per CDR3 protein, called by TCRdb with MiXCR from the PCR reads. The repertoire holds over 300,000 distinct CDR3 sequences, with 24% as singletons. Sorting was used to obtain naive CD8 T cells (CD8+CD4-CCR7+CD45RA+). The sample comprised naive CD8+ T cells from blood, with Jurkat cell RNA spiked in. Subset defined: FACS-sorted CD8+CD4-CCR7+CD45RA+ naive T cells. The J gene is TRBJ2-7, the V gene TRBV2; 8 bases fit TRBD2. This sequence originates from a human donor in good health. Some libraries in this study had Jurkat cell RNA spiked in. The chain's CDR3 is CASTWDQRGTYEQYF. The CDR3 nucleotides read TGTGCCAGCACGTGGGACCAGCGGGGGACCTACGAGCAGTACTTC.